This TCR beta chain was recorded in a study of T cell repertoires in cytomegalovirus infection. Study as a whole: Epitope selection comprised recently identified HLA-C-restricted CMV epitopes and well-studied HLA-B-restricted CMV epitopes. Matching HLA type, along with CMV infection, was indicated by public TCR beta signatures.

For this clonotype: Its antigen is unidentified.

TCRdb reprocessed the reads with MiXCR, giving one entry per CDR3 protein. The sample includes 110,000 or so distinct CDR3 sequences, around 31% of them seen just once. Overall study results and limits: In two of eight donors, the top clonotype was HLA-C-restricted CMV-specific.

The material was CD8+ T cells from cultured PBMCs, obtained from culture after CMV antigen stimulation. This clonotype was sampled from a human donor in good health (CMV status not recorded). Some clones in this sample may be carry-over from other donors' samples.

CDR3 region: CASSPSRAGGHDEQFF. CDR3 DNA: TGTGCCAGCAGTCCGTCCCGAGCGGGGGGCCACGATGAGCAGTTCTTC. The genes are TRBV28 and TRBJ2-1; 9 nucleotides align to TRBD2. Per the germline V gene, CDR1 is MDHEN and CDR2 is SYDVKM. The CDR3 covers 16 residues. Trimming took 5 bases from V and 8 from J; bases not matched to a gene: 13.